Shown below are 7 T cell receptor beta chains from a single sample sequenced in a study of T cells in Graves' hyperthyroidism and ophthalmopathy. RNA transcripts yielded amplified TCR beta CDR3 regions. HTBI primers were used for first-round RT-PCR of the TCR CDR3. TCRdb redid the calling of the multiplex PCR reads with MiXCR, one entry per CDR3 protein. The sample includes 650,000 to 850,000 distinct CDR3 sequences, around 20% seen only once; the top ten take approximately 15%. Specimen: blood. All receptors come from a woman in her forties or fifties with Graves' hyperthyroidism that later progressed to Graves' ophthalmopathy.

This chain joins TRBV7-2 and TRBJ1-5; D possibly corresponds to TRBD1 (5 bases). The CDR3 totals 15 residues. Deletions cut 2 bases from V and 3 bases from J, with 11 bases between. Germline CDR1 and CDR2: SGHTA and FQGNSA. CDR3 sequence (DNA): TGTGCCAGCAGCTTAAACCGGGGCTTCAATCAGCCCCAGCATTTT. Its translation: CASSLNRGFNQPQHF.

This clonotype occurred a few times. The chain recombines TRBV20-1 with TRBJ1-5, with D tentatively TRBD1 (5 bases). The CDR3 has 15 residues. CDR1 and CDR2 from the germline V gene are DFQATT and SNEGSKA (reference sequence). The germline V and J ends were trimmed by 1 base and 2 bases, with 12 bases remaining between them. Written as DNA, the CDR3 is TGCAGTGCTAGAGGTGGCAGGGTAGGCAATCAGCCCCAGCATTTT. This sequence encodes CSARGGRVGNQPQHF.

DNA for the CDR3: TGTGCCAGCAGCGTAGTTAGCGGGGGCTACAACACCGGGGAGCTGTTTTTT. This encodes CASSVVSGGYNTGELFF. The rearrangement joins TRBV9 to TRBJ2-2; 9 bases line up with TRBD2. Germline CDR1 and CDR2: SGDLS and YYNGEE. This CDR3 is built from 17 residues. V lost 0 bases and J lost 2; bases outside the gene matches: 5. Full variable domain (remainder filled in from reference TRBV9 and TRBJ2-2): DSGVTQTPKHLITATGQRVTLRCSPRSGDLSVYWYQQSLDQGLQFLIQYYNGEERAKGNILERFSAQQFPDLHSELNLSSLELGDSALYFCASSVVSGGYNTGELFFGEGSRLTVL.

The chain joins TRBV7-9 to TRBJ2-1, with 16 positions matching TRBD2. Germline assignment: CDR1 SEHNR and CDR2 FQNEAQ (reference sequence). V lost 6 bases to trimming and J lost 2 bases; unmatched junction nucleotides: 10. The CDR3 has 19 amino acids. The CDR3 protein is CASSQTGTSGGAAYNEQFF. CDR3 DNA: TGTGCCAGCAGTCAAACCGGGACTAGCGGGGGGGCTGCCTACAATGAGCAGTTCTTC.

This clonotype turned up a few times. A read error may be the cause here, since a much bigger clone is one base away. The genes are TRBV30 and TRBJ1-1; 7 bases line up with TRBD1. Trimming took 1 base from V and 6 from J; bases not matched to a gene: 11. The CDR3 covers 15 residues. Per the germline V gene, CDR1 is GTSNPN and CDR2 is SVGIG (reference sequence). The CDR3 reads CAWSGPGTVNAEAFF. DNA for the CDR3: TGTGCCTGGAGTGGGCCCGGGACAGTCAACGCTGAAGCTTTCTTT.

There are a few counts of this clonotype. The CDR3 DNA is TGCAGCGTTGAGGGGCGGGGGGGTCATGAGCAGTTCTTC. Its protein is CSVEGRGGHEQFF. The chain joins TRBV29-1 to TRBJ2-1; 9 positions match TRBD2. The germline V gene has CDR1 SQVTM and CDR2 ANQGSEA. J gave up 8 bases and V 3 bases, and 5 bases lay outside the gene matches. This CDR3 has 13 amino acids.

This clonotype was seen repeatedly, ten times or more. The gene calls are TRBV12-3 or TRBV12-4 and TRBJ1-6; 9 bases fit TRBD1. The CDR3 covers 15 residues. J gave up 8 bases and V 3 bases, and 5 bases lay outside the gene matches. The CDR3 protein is CASSFRGQGDSPLHF. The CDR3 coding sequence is TGTGCCAGCAGTTTTAGGGGACAGGGCGATTCACCCCTCCACTTT.